This T cell receptor beta chain was captured in a study of T cell changes during pregnancy in multiple sclerosis. Assay: immunoSEQ multiplex PCR; the TCRdb copy retains only in-frame clones and omits some. This sample has about 58,000 clones, with around 90% found just once. Germline trimming cut 0 bases from V and 9 bases from J; bases unmatched to any gene: 22. This CDR3 comprises 21 residues. CDR1 is LGHNA and CDR2 is YNFKEQ in the germline V gene. The rearrangement uses TRBV4-2 and TRBJ2-1; 11 nucleotides align to TRBD2. The sample in question was CD4+ T cells from peripheral blood mononuclear cells, obtained after pregnancy. This clonotype was obtained from a female donor in good health, enrolled as a control in a pregnancy study. CDR3 DNA sequence: TGTGCCAGCAGCCAAGACCGTAAAAAAATGGGTTATGATAGCGGGGGGGTTGAGCAGTTCTTC. It encodes CASSQDRKKMGYDSGGVEQFF.